This T cell receptor (beta chain) was captured in a study of shared clonotypes between healthy human individuals. Naive-designated CD8 cells lacked CD45RO, were positively enriched for CCR7, and omitted terminally differentiated effector memory CD45RA+ cells. There were no recent acute infections or vaccinations among the donors, who were healthy HIV-negative adults. The V end was cut by 0 bases, the J end by 7 bases, with 12 bases between. In germline, CDR1 is ENHRY, CDR2 SYGVKD. The CDR3 runs to 14 residues. Sequencing was at deep level. Under the authors' procedure: Without quality scores, immunoSEQ junctional reads could not be filtered like full-length reads. The data were produced by immunoSEQ multiplex PCR, yet TCRdb's version contains in-frame clones alone and is incomplete. V, J and clone size derive from that table, while D and trimming were established from the DNA sequence. The profile shows around 2.1 million clones, roughly 91% of them singletons.

This rearrangement joins TRBV10-3 to TRBJ1-2; possibly TRBD1 for D (5 bases). The specimen was naive CD8+ T cells from PBMCs. The sequence was obtained from a man aged 18 to 29 in good health. Some clones in this sample may be carry-over from other donors' samples. Written as DNA, the CDR3 is TGTGCCATCAGTGAGTCCCCCAGGGTGGGTGGCTACACCTTC. As protein: CAISESPRVGGYTF.